This TCR beta chain originates from a study of T cell responses to AZD1222 COVID-19 vaccine. Study-level findings and limits: Samples come after the peak T cell response, not at day 14. Distributed over spike, vaccine-associated CD4 TCRs predominated at 160-218 and 743-854. Baseline serology detected seropositivity in only five to seven AZD1222 recipients.

Assay: immunoSEQ multiplex PCR; the TCRdb copy retains only in-frame clones and omits some. Of about 39,000 clones detected, 88% appear once; the ten largest clones hold 26%. Points on this clone: Its antigen is not known.

This TCR was sampled from an adult who received the MenACWY meningococcal vaccine as a control. The sequencing used peripheral blood, collected 28 days after the second dose of the MenACWY control vaccine.

The CDR3 reads CASSLSSTDTQYF. As DNA, the CDR3 is TGTGCCAGCAGCTTGTCTAGCACAGATACGCAGTATTTT. This chain joins TRBV5-4 and TRBJ2-3; D is unclear. Germline assignment: CDR1 SGHNT and CDR2 YYREEE (reference sequence). Trimming cost V 1 base and J 0 bases, with 3 bases left between them. The CDR3 loop spans 13 amino acids.